This T cell receptor (beta chain) was retrieved from a study of cytomegalovirus exposure and HLA in healthy donors. Study-wide background: A data release that came early held 75 million to 85 million unique TCRs from HLA-typed donors. General study points: CMV antigen specificity was confirmed in vitro for three CMV-associated chains.

A remark on this clone: Its target is unknown.

Both 60 Vbeta primers and 13 Jbeta primers went into the PCR. Produced via immunoSEQ multiplex PCR; TCRdb's table is partial and in-frame only. The repertoire holds under 75,000 clones, with about nine tenths as singletons. The material sequenced was PBMCs. The receptor's source is a woman aged 25 to 39 in good health and CMV-seronegative.

CDR3 nucleotide sequence: TGTGCCAGCAGCCAAGAGGACAGGGAAGAAACTGAAGCTTTCTTT. Translating gives CASSQEDREETEAFF. The rearrangement uses TRBV4-2 and TRBJ1-1, with 8 bases fitting TRBD1. Trimming removed 0 bases from V and 5 bases from J; junction bases left unmatched: 5. The length of the CDR3 is 15 residues. Germline CDR1 LGHNA, CDR2 YNFKEQ.